Listed below are T cell receptor beta chains from one sample, sequenced in a study of blood T cell repertoires in COVID-19. Clones were sequenced by immunoSEQ multiplex PCR, and TCRdb holds only the in-frame ones, with some missing. The sample has roughly 240,000 clones, roughly four fifths seen once. Specimen: peripheral blood. The source is a woman older than 75 with acute or convalescent COVID-19. The CDR3 runs from the conserved cysteine through the conserved F or W. The D gene is left open where the match is weak. Rows give clone size only sometimes, using once, few, many, or a class for an expanded clone.

>.|.|TRBV7-9|TRBJ1-1
TGTGCCAGCAGCTTCCTAACTACAGGGAACACTGAAGCTTTCTTT
CASSFLTTGNTEAFF
>TRBD1|.|TRBV19|TRBJ1-2
TGTGCCAGTAGTATACGAACAGGACAGGGTGAATATGGCTACACCTTC
CASSIRTGQGEYGYTF
>.|.|TRBV7-9|TRBJ1-2
TGTGCCAGCAGCTACCCGCGGGCAGCGCCCCATAACTATGGCTACACCTTC
CASSYPRAAPHNYGYTF
>TRBD1|.|TRBV6-2/TRBV6-3|TRBJ1-5
TGTGCCAGCAGTTACGGCTCAGGGGGCAGTTATCAGCCCCAGCATTTT
CASSYGSGGSYQPQHF
>TRBD1|once|TRBV7-9|TRBJ1-5
TGTGCCAGCAGCTTAGGGACAGGGGGAAATCAGCCCCAGCATTTT
CASSLGTGGNQPQHF
>TRBD1|.|TRBV7-9|TRBJ2-5
TGTGCCAGCAGCAATTGGACAGGCCAAGAGACCCAGTACTTC
CASSNWTGQETQYF
>TRBD1|.|TRBV7-2|TRBJ1-6
TGTGCCAGCAGCCCCCGGACAGGGGGCAATTCACCCCTCCACTTT
CASSPRTGGNSPLHF
>TRBD1|.|TRBV28|TRBJ2-5
TGTGCCAGCAGTGCTGGGACAGCGCAATACCAAGAGACCCAGTACTTC
CASSAGTAQYQETQYF
>TRBD1|.|TRBV28|TRBJ1-2
TGTGCCAGCAGTGTAACCAGGACAGGGGGGTCTTATGGCTACACCTTC
CASSVTRTGGSYGYTF
>TRBD1|.|TRBV5-6|TRBJ1-2
TGTGCCAGCAGCGACAGGGATAAATACGGCTACACCTTC
CASSDRDKYGYTF
>TRBD1|.|TRBV19|TRBJ2-7
TGTGCCAGTAGTATTCAGGGGGCGCGACGCGAGCAGTACTTC
CASSIQGARREQYF
>TRBD1|.|TRBV28|TRBJ1-4
TGTGCCAGCAGTTTAAGGGACAGGGAGGGAAAACTGTTTTTT
CASSLRDREGKLFF
>.|.|TRBV14|TRBJ2-3
TGTGCCAGCAGCCAAGTAGCTAGGGGTGCAGATACGCAGTATTTT
CASSQVARGADTQYF
>.|.|TRBV2|TRBJ2-5
TGTGCCAGCAGAGACCGGGTGACTCAAGAGACCCAGTACTTC
CASRDRVTQETQYF
>TRBD2|.|TRBV18|TRBJ2-2
TGTGCCAGCTCACCAAGACTAGCAGTCACCGGGGAGCTGTTTTTT
CASSPRLAVTGELFF
>.|.|TRBV3-1/TRBV3-2|TRBJ1-6
TGTGCCAGCAGCCACCTCAGGGTCAATTCACCCCTCCACTTT
CASSHLRVNSPLHF
>TRBD2|.|TRBV2|TRBJ2-7
TGTGCCAGCGAGGCGGGAGTCCTAGGAGGCGAGCAGTACTTC
CASEAGVLGGEQYF
>TRBD1|.|TRBV4-1|TRBJ2-1
TGCGCCAGCAGCCAAGATGGACAGGGAGTGTCCTACAATGAGCAGTTCTTC
CASSQDGQGVSYNEQFF
>TRBD2|.|TRBV28|TRBJ2-2
TGTGCCAGCAGTTCGCCTAGCGGGAGAACCGGGGAGCTGTTTTTT
CASSSPSGRTGELFF
>TRBD1|.|TRBV7-6|TRBJ2-3
TGTGCCAGCATCGATAGACAGGGGGGCACAGATACGCAGTATTTT
CASIDRQGGTDTQYF
>TRBD2|.|TRBV6-5|TRBJ2-7
TGTGCCAGCAGTCCTACGGGGGGTGGCCTCTACGAGCAGTACTTC
CASSPTGGGLYEQYF
>TRBD2|.|TRBV6-5|TRBJ2-1
TGTGCCAGCCGAGGTGGGACTAGCGGTAACAATGAGCAGTTCTTC
CASRGGTSGNNEQFF
>.|.|TRBV28|TRBJ1-5
TGTGCCAGCACTGCTCAGGGCGGGCCCCAGCATTTT
CASTAQGGPQHF
>.|few|TRBV6-1|TRBJ1-2
TGTGCCAGCAGTGACGTGGGGGGTAACTATGGCTACACCTTC
CASSDVGGNYGYTF
>TRBD2|few|TRBV7-8|TRBJ2-1
TGTGCCAGCAGCTTCGGCCTAGCGGGAGGTCACAATGAGCAGTTCTTC
CASSFGLAGGHNEQFF
>.|.|TRBV7-2|TRBJ2-3
TGTGCCAGCAGCGACCAGGGTCGTCTTGGCACAGATACGCAGTATTTT
CASSDQGRLGTDTQYF
>.|.|TRBV7-6|TRBJ2-2
TGTGCCAGCAGCTTAGAAAGTGGCTCACGCACCGGGGAGCTGTTTTTT
CASSLESGSRTGELFF
>TRBD1|.|TRBV3-1/TRBV3-2|TRBJ1-1
TGTGCCAGCAGCCAGGGCTTGCAGGGGGCGAGGACTGAAGCTTTCTTT
CASSQGLQGARTEAFF
>TRBD2|.|TRBV30|TRBJ2-5
TGTGCCTGGAGTACTGCGGGAGGGGTAGAGACCCAGTACTTC
CAWSTAGGVETQYF
>.|few|TRBV11-1|TRBJ1-1
TGTGCCAGCAGCTTAGGCAGGAACACTGAAGCTTTCTTT
CASSLGRNTEAFF
>TRBD2|once|TRBV6-2/TRBV6-3|TRBJ2-2
TGTGCCAGCAGCGCCGCGGGACTAGCGGGGGCAAACACCGGGGAGCTGTTTTTT
CASSAAGLAGANTGELFF
>.|once|TRBV25-1|TRBJ2-3
TGTGCCAGCAGTGAGGCCCTCACAGATACGCAGTATTTT
CASSEALTDTQYF
>.|.|TRBV19|TRBJ1-1
TGTGCCAGTAGTCCGGCAGGGTTCATGAACACTGAAGCTTTCTTT
CASSPAGFMNTEAFF
>.|.|TRBV9|TRBJ2-1
TGTGCCAGCAGCGTAAGGTGGGTGCCAGGAAGCTCCTACAATGAGCAGTTCTTC
CASSVRWVPGSSYNEQFF
>TRBD1|.|TRBV28|TRBJ1-1
TGTGCCAGCAGTTCTGCCGGGAGGACAGGGAATTCCGAAGCTTTCTTT
CASSSAGRTGNSEAFF
>TRBD2|.|TRBV2|TRBJ2-2
TGTGCCAGCAGCGGGACTATGAACACCGGGGAGCTGTTTTTT
CASSGTMNTGELFF